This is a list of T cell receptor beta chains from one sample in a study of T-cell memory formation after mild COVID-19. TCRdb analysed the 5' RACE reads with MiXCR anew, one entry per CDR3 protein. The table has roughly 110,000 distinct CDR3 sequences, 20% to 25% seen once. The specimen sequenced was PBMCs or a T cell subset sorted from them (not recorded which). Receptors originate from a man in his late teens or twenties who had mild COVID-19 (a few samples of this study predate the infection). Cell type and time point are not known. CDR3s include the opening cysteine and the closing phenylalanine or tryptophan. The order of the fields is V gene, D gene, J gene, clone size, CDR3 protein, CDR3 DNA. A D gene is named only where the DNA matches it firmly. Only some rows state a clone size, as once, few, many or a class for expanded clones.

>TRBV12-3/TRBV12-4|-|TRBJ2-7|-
CASSADIFGSFDEQYF
TGTGCCAGCAGTGCGGACATTTTCGGCTCGTTCGACGAGCAGTACTTC
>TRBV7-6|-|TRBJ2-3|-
CASSFARSDTQYF
TGTGCCAGCAGCTTTGCTAGGTCAGATACGCAGTATTTT
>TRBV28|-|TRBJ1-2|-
CASSFEGTGYGYTF
TGTGCCAGCAGTTTTGAGGGAACGGGGTATGGCTACACCTTC
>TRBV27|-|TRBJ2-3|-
CASSLVGGGASTDTQYF
TGTGCCAGCAGTTTAGTCGGGGGCGGGGCCAGCACAGATACGCAGTATTTT
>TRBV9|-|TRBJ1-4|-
CASSVYGTDNEKLFF
TGTGCCAGCAGCGTGTATGGGACGGACAATGAAAAACTGTTTTTT
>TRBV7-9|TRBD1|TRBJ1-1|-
CASSLGNRGDTEAFF
TGTGCCAGCAGCTTAGGAAACAGGGGCGACACTGAAGCTTTCTTT
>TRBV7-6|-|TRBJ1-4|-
CASSPARFTGEKLFF
TGTGCCAGCAGCCCGGCTCGGTTCACGGGTGAAAAACTGTTTTTT
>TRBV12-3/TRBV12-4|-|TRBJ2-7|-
CASSAQGIEQYF
TGTGCCAGCAGTGCACAGGGAATCGAGCAGTACTTC
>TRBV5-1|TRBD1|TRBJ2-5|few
CASSPGTGNPQETQYF
TGCGCCAGCAGCCCCGGGACAGGGAACCCGCAAGAGACCCAGTACTTC
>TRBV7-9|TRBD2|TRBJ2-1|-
CASSSPWRTSGVNEQFF
TGTGCCAGCAGCTCCCCCTGGAGAACTAGCGGCGTCAATGAGCAGTTCTTC
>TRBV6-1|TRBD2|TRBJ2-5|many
CASSGLAGGETQYF
TGTGCCAGCAGTGGACTAGCGGGGGGAGAGACCCAGTACTTC
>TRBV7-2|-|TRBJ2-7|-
CASSEDGAYEQYF
TGTGCCAGCAGCGAGGACGGGGCCTACGAGCAGTACTTC
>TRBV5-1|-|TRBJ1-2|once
CASSSGRIANYGYTF
TGCGCCAGCAGCTCCGGACGGATAGCTAACTATGGCTACACCTTC
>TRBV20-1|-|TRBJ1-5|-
CSASGQFDQPQHF
TGCAGTGCCAGTGGACAGTTCGATCAGCCCCAGCATTTT
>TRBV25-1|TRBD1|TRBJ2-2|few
CASSGTGDTGELFF
TGTGCCAGCAGTGGGACAGGGGACACCGGGGAGCTGTTTTTT
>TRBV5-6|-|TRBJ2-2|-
CASSHQNTGELFF
TGTGCCAGCAGCCATCAGAACACCGGGGAGCTGTTTTTT
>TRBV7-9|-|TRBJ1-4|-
CASSRGGANEKLFF
TGTGCCAGCAGTCGAGGGGGTGCTAATGAAAAACTGTTTTTT
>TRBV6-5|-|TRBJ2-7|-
CASRQTDMSSYEQYF
TGTGCCAGCAGACAGACGGACATGAGCTCCTACGAGCAGTACTTC
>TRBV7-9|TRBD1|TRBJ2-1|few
CASSDRETIEQFF
TGTGCCAGCAGCGACAGGGAGACTATTGAGCAGTTCTTC
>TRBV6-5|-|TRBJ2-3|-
CASSPSVYTDTQYF
TGTGCCAGCAGCCCTAGCGTTTATACAGATACGCAGTATTTT
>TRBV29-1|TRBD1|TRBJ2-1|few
CSGTGGAKGQFF
TGCAGCGGGACAGGGGGAGCGAAAGGTCAGTTCTTC
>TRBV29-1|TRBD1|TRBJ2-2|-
CSVEDPDGQGGTGELFF
TGCAGCGTTGAAGATCCCGACGGACAGGGCGGGACCGGGGAGCTGTTTTTT
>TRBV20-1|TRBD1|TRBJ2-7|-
CSASQDRVKLGEQYF
TGCAGTGCTTCCCAAGACAGGGTTAAATTAGGCGAGCAGTACTTC
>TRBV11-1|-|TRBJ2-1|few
CASSSPGVNEQFF
TGTGCCAGCAGCTCCCCGGGGGTCAATGAGCAGTTCTTC
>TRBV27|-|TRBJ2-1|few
CASSASSYNEQFF
TGTGCCAGCAGTGCCAGCTCCTACAATGAGCAGTTCTTC
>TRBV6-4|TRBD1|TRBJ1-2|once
CASSDGLGDRPYGYTF
TGTGCCAGCAGTGACGGTCTCGGGGACAGACCCTATGGCTACACCTTC
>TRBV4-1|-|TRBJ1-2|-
CASSQVNRGGGGYTF
TGCGCCAGCAGCCAAGTCAACAGAGGGGGAGGTGGCTACACCTTC